The source of this T cell receptor (beta chain) is a study of human CD4 T cells and Enterobacteriaceae. All CD4+ cells other than CD45RA+CCR7+CD95- naive cells were sorted as memory, over 95% pure. Sorted cells lacked CD8+, CD14+, CD16+, CD56+, CD19+ and CD25-bright cells. Detection sensitivity for ex vivo total memory CD4+ was one cell in 200,000. TCRdb keeps only in-frame clones here, not all; method: immunoSEQ multiplex PCR. Here the sample spans some 26,000 clones, roughly 80% being singletons. Germline assignment: CDR1 MNHNS and CDR2 SASEGT. The V end lost 4 bases, the J end lost 13 bases, and 8 bases lay between the germline ends. The CDR3 runs to 11 residues.

What was sequenced was memory CD4+ T cells from blood. The chain joins TRBV6-1 to TRBJ1-6; D gene uncertain. The TCR originated in a human donor in good health. CDR3 DNA sequence: TGTGCCAGCAGTGTGGGCATCCCCCTCCACTTT. This sequence encodes CASSVGIPLHF.